Following are 8 T cell receptor beta chains from one sample sequenced in a study of blood T cell repertoires in COVID-19 (dated by TCRdb to 2019 to 2021). The library was prepared using the immunoSEQ multiplex PCR assay. Not all clones reach the TCRdb copy of this immuneACCESS table, which keeps in-frame sequences only. Checked studies attribute under half of the gap to unresolved V genes and leave the rest unexplained. In this sample the table shows about 170,000 clones, just under 95% of which occur a single time. 4.6% of the sample is taken by the ten largest. Sample: peripheral blood. All receptors derive from a woman between 45 and 60 years old with acute or convalescent COVID-19.

The V and J genes are TRBV6-6 and TRBJ2-2, with 7 bases identical to TRBD2. This CDR3 contains 14 residues. Germline values: CDR1 MNHNY, CDR2 SVGAGI (reference sequence). Unmatched junction bases numbered 5, after V lost 8 bases and J lost 2 bases. The CDR3 spells CASHPGGNTGELFF. The CDR3 DNA reads as TGTGCCAGCCACCCGGGAGGCAACACCGGGGAGCTGTTTTTT.

This clone was counted once. This chain joins TRBV30 and TRBJ2-7; TRBD1 matches at 7 bases. V lost 4 bases to trimming and J lost 2 bases; unmatched junction nucleotides: 5. Germline CDR1 is GTSNPN and CDR2 is SVGIG (reference sequence). CDR3 length equals 13 residues. The CDR3 here is CAWKRTGPYEQYF. CDR3 nucleotides: TGTGCCTGGAAACGGACAGGCCCCTACGAGCAGTACTTC.

The chain combines TRBV29-1 with TRBJ2-3, with D possibly matching TRBD1 (5 bases). Germline assignment: CDR1 SQVTM and CDR2 ANQGSEA. The CDR3 extends over 12 amino acids. Between the trimmed V and J ends, which lost 7 bases and 2 bases, there was a span of 10 bases. Here the CDR3 DNA reads TGCAGCGCCACTGGGGCCACAGATACGCAGTATTTT. Translated: CSATGATDTQYF.

The chain uses TRBV25-1 and TRBJ1-6, with TRBD1 matching 8 bases. Trimming removed 2 bases from V and 6 bases from J; junction bases left unmatched: 9. Germline loops: CDR1 MGHDK, CDR2 SYGVNS. The CDR3 is 17 residues long. The CDR3 sequence: CASSEGVMGQVNSPLHF. CDR3 nucleotides: TGTGCCAGCAGTGAAGGGGTTATGGGACAGGTTAATTCACCCCTCCACTTT.

The chain employs TRBV27 and TRBJ2-7; 8 positions agree with TRBD2. Unmatched junction bases numbered 10, after V lost 8 bases and J lost 4 bases. Germline assignment: CDR1 MNHEY and CDR2 SMNVEV (reference sequence). CDR3 length: 14 amino acids. CDR3 bases: TGTGCCAGCTCCCGCGCGGGGGGCCTTTACGAGCAGTACTTC. Amino acid sequence: CASSRAGGLYEQYF.

The chain links TRBV6-2 or TRBV6-3 to TRBJ1-1; possible D gene TRBD1, 6 bases. The germline gives CDR1 MNHEY, CDR2 SVGEGT. V lost 2 bases and J lost 5, with 12 bases in between. CDR3 length: 14 amino acids. The CDR3 DNA sequence: TGTGCCAGCAGTTACGAGGGGGGGCGGACTGAAGCTTTCTTT. It yields the protein CASSYEGGRTEAFF.

The genes are TRBV6-1 and TRBJ1-2; D is unclear. In germline, CDR1 is MNHNS, CDR2 SASEGT. This CDR3 contains 11 residues. V lost 3 bases and J 6 bases, leaving 5 bases between the germline ends. The CDR3: CASSDPNGYTF. CDR3 nucleotides: TGTGCCAGCAGTGATCCAAATGGCTACACCTTC.

The chain employs TRBV29-1 and TRBJ2-7, with TRBD1 matching over 9 bases. The V and J ends lost 5 bases and 1 base, in that order; junction bases with no gene match: 6. Per germline, CDR1 SQVTM and CDR2 ANQGSEA. The CDR3 extends over 14 amino acids. The CDR3 DNA reads as TGCAGCGTTACCGGGACAGGGTATTCCTACGAGCAGTACTTC. This translates into CSVTGTGYSYEQYF.